The 9 T cell receptor beta chains below all came from one sample that was sequenced in a study of blood T cell repertoires in COVID-19 (dated by TCRdb to the early 2020s). Libraries were prepared through the immunoSEQ multiplex PCR assay. TCRdb limited this immuneACCESS table to in-frame rearrangements with V and J called. A share of clones is missing; checked studies link under half to unresolved V genes, and the rest is unexplained. This sample is represented by more than 85,000 clones; roughly 89% of them were singletons. 4% to 4.5% of the sample comes from the top ten. Sequencing was carried out using peripheral blood. These receptors all stem from a human donor with COVID-19, enrolled during active disease. The donor label of this sample is uncertain.

The chain combines TRBV2 with TRBJ2-1; TRBD2 is a possible D gene (6 bases). The germline V gene has CDR1 SNHLY and CDR2 FYNNEI. Trimming removed 8 bases from V and 0 bases from J, with 8 bases in between. The CDR3 has 13 residues. The CDR3 reads CASFGGSYNEQFF. CDR3 in DNA: TGTGCCAGCTTCGGGGGCTCCTACAATGAGCAGTTCTTC.

The DNA of the CDR3 is TGTGCCAGCAGCCACTATGGCCCAATAGAGCAGTTCTTC. Protein: CASSHYGPIEQFF. This rearrangement joins TRBV5-6 to TRBJ2-1; D gene unclear. This CDR3 spans 13 amino acids. Germline loops: CDR1 SGHDT, CDR2 YYEEEE. V was cut by 4 bases and J by 10 bases, with 15 bases left in between.

V gene TRBV6-5 combines with J gene TRBJ2-7, with D possibly being TRBD1 (5 bases). This CDR3 comprises 13 residues. The germline gives CDR1 MNHEY, CDR2 SVGAGI. Trimming left V 0 bases short and J 3 bases short, with 6 bases between. CDR3 in DNA: TGTGCCAGCAGTTACTCGGGGCACTACGAGCAGTACTTC. Its translation is CASSYSGHYEQYF.

The chain combines TRBV2 with TRBJ1-6; D is perhaps TRBD1 (6 bases). Trimming cost V 6 bases and J 11 bases, with 20 bases left between them. The germline V gene has CDR1 SNHLY and CDR2 FYNNEI. The CDR3 covers 15 residues. This CDR3 is CASRDYLTGVPPLHF. DNA for the CDR3: TGTGCCAGCAGAGACTACTTGACAGGTGTTCCACCCCTCCACTTT.

The chain carries TRBV6-6 and TRBJ1-3; perhaps TRBD1 as D (5 bases). Trimming took 10 bases from V and 1 from J, leaving 8 bases between them. In germline, CDR1 is MNHNY, CDR2 SVGAGI (reference sequence). This CDR3 spans 12 amino acids. The CDR3 DNA sequence: TGTGCCACTAGGGGTTCTGGAAACACCATATATTTT. Its protein is CATRGSGNTIYF.

The chain joins TRBV9 to TRBJ1-1, with 9 positions matching TRBD1. The CDR3 is made up of 14 amino acids. V trimming: 4 bases; J trimming: 3 bases; junction bases outside the gene matches: 4. The germline V gene has CDR1 SGDLS and CDR2 YYNGEE. CDR3 sequence: CASSLWDRDTEAFF. The CDR3 coding sequence is TGTGCCAGCAGCCTCTGGGACAGGGACACTGAAGCTTTCTTT.

Many counts were recorded for this clone. V usage is TRBV15 and J usage is TRBJ1-4; D not resolved. The CDR3 runs to 13 residues. Per the germline V gene, CDR1 is LNHNV and CDR2 is YYDKDF (reference sequence). The V and J ends lost 5 bases and 4 bases respectively, with 8 bases between them. This chain's CDR3 is CATSPRFNEKLFF. As DNA, the CDR3 is TGTGCCACCAGCCCACGGTTTAATGAAAAACTGTTTTTT.

The chain combines TRBV28 with TRBJ1-1; D is unresolved. The CDR3 loop spans 12 amino acids. CDR1 and CDR2 from the germline V gene are MDHEN and SYDVKM. Trimming pared 6 bases from V and 0 bases from J, leaving 5 bases between. The CDR3 loop is CASRGLNTEAFF. DNA for the CDR3: TGTGCCAGCAGGGGCTTGAACACTGAAGCTTTCTTT.

V is TRBV7-9 and J is TRBJ2-5; 7 bases line up with TRBD2. Germline V gives CDR1 SEHNR, CDR2 FQNEAQ (reference sequence). CDR3 length equals 15 residues. V shed 5 bases and J 5 bases; nucleotides not matched to a gene: 11. CDR3 loop: CASSPYGGEVETQYF. CDR3 DNA: TGTGCCAGCAGCCCTTATGGGGGGGAGGTGGAGACCCAGTACTTC.